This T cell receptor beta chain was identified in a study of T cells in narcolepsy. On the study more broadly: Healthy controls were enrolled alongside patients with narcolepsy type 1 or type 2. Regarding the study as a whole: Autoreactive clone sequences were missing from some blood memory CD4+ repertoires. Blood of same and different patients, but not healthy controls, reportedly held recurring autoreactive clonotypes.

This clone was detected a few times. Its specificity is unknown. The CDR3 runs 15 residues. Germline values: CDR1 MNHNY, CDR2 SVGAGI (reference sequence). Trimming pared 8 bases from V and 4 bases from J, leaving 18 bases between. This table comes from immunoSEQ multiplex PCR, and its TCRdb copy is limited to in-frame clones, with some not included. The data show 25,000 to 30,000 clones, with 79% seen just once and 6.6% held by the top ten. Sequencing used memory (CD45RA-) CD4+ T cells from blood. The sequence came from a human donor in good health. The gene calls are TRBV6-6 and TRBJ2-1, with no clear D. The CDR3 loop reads CASALAPAIYNEQFF. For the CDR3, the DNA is TGTGCCAGCGCTCTGGCACCGGCTATTTACAATGAGCAGTTCTTC.